The 30 T cell receptor beta chains below were found in one sample sequenced in a study of graft-versus-host responses after intestinal transplantation (dated by TCRdb to the early 2020s). These receptors have no known antigen. Receptors were amplified or captured by the immunoSEQ multiplex PCR assay. TCRdb carries this immuneACCESS record with in-frame sequences only. Its versions omit some clonotypes, under half of them owing to an unresolved V gene in the studies checked, with the rest unexplained. The sample records about 41,000 clones, about 95% of which are singletons. The top ten hold less than 0.65% of the sample. The label giving this sample's time point can be read as: cells obtained before transplantation from donor or recipient. The sample was unstimulated CD8+ T cells sorted from spleen or lymph node cells, taken before transplant. The source is a human donor who was the organ donor for an intestinal transplant.

The chain is built from TRBV21-1 and TRBJ1-1. TRBV21-1 is given as a pseudogene. The CDR3 is made up of 15 amino acids. The CDR3 region is CASSKALLPNTEAFF. CDR3 bases: TGTGCCAGCAGCAAAGCGCTATTACCGAACACTGAAGCTTTCTTT.

This chain joins TRBV19 and TRBJ2-1, with 11 positions matching TRBD2. The CDR3 covers 14 residues. J was trimmed by 10 bases and V by 5 bases; bases with no gene match: 7. Germline loops: CDR1 LNHDA, CDR2 SQIVND (reference sequence). The CDR3 spells CASSQLAGAVEQFF. The CDR3 region has the DNA TGTGCCAGTAGTCAACTAGCGGGGGCCGTGGAGCAGTTCTTC.

The chain combines TRBV6-5 with TRBJ2-2, with a weak D call TRBD1 (5 bases). This CDR3 has 13 residues. The V end lost 6 bases, the J end lost 3 bases, and 8 bases lay between the germline ends. CDR1 is MNHEY, CDR2 SVGAGI, per germline. This chain's CDR3 is CASSSGYTGELFF. The DNA for the CDR3 is TGTGCCAGCAGCTCAGGGTACACCGGGGAGCTGTTTTTT.

J is TRBJ2-7 and V is TRBV4-1, with TRBD1 matching 7 bases. The J segment lost 4 bases and the V segment lost 3 bases, leaving 3 bases of the junction unmatched. Germline CDR1 MGHRA, CDR2 YSYEKL. This CDR3 spans 13 amino acids. In DNA, the CDR3 is TGCGCCAGCAGCCAGGGACAGCCTTACGAGCAGTACTTC. This translates into CASSQGQPYEQYF.

This chain connects TRBV7-6 to TRBJ2-5; D remains unclear. The germline V and J ends were trimmed by 3 bases and 5 bases, with 7 bases remaining between them. CDR1 and CDR2 from the germline V gene are SGHVS and FNYEAQ. The CDR3 sequence is 12 residues long. DNA for the CDR3: TGTGCCAGCAGCTTCGGGTCCGAGACCCAGTACTTC. Translation: CASSFGSETQYF.

The chain has TRBV4-1 and TRBJ1-6; D is unclear. V lost 1 base to trimming and J lost 1 base, with 11 bases between them. In germline, CDR1 is MGHRA, CDR2 YSYEKL. The CDR3 covers 17 residues. DNA of the CDR3: TGCGCCAGCAGCCAAGTCCCTGCGGGGTCCTATAATTCACCCCTCCACTTT. Residues: CASSQVPAGSYNSPLHF.

This clone was recorded once. This rearrangement joins TRBV7-8 to TRBJ1-5, with TRBD1 as a possible D gene (6 bases). The CDR3 has 18 amino acids. V shed 5 bases and J shed 0 bases, with 20 bases lying between them. Germline V CDR1 and CDR2: SGHVS, FQNEAQ. CDR3 residues: CASSLQEDSPYSNQPQHF. The CDR3 nucleotides read TGTGCCAGCAGCCTACAAGAGGACAGCCCATATAGCAATCAGCCCCAGCATTTT.

J is TRBJ2-5 and V is TRBV11-2; no clear D gene. The CDR3 contains 15 residues. Germline values: CDR1 SGHAT, CDR2 FQNNGV. V lost 0 bases and J lost 2, with 10 bases in between. The CDR3 protein is CASSLDPWLQETQYF. The CDR3 bases are TGTGCCAGCAGCTTAGACCCATGGCTTCAAGAGACCCAGTACTTC. Drawing the rest from reference TRBV11-2 and TRBJ2-5, the complete variable domain is EAGVAQSPRYKIIEKRQSVAFWCNPISGHATLYWYQQILGQGPKLLIQFQNNGVVDDSQLPKDRFSAERLKGVDSTLKIQPAKLEDSAVYLCASSLDPWLQETQYFGPGTRLLVL.

The chain combines TRBV7-3 with TRBJ2-1; the match to TRBD1 covers 9 bases. Germline V gene sequence: CDR1 SGHTA, CDR2 FQGTGA. The CDR3 totals 14 residues. The junction had 7 bases not matched to a gene; V was cut back by 8 bases and J by 5 bases. CDR3 residues: CASRRTGDDNEQFF. For the CDR3, the DNA is TGTGCCAGCCGAAGGACAGGGGATGACAATGAGCAGTTCTTC.

The CDR3 loop reads CASSEEVEGSGGYTF. The DNA of the CDR3 is TGTGCCAGCAGTGAAGAGGTGGAAGGGTCGGGCGGCTACACCTTC. The chain recombines TRBV6-1 with TRBJ1-2; D unclear. The CDR3 has 15 amino acids. Germline V gene sequence: CDR1 MNHNS, CDR2 SASEGT. Trimming stripped 1 base from V and 8 bases from J, with 17 bases between.

The V gene is TRBV4-1, the J gene TRBJ2-7; tentatively, D is TRBD2 (5 bases). Germline-derived CDR1 and CDR2 are MGHRA and YSYEKL. V dropped 7 bases and J dropped 3 bases, with 25 bases sitting between them. The CDR3 runs 17 residues. The CDR3 protein is CASTPLGEGSAFYEQYF. CDR3 nucleotides: TGCGCCAGCACCCCCCTAGGAGAAGGGAGCGCGTTCTACGAGCAGTACTTC.

This rearrangement joins TRBV5-1 to TRBJ1-1, with D perhaps TRBD1 (5 bases). Germline CDR1 and CDR2: SGHRS and YFSETQ. The CDR3 is 15 amino acids. The germline V and J ends were trimmed by 3 bases and 6 bases, with 18 bases remaining between them. The DNA for the CDR3 is TGCGCCAGCAGCTCGCCCGGAGAACTAGGGGCTGAAGCTTTCTTT. Amino acid sequence: CASSSPGELGAEAFF.

Notes on this clone: The same CDR3 can be traced to other DNA sequences in this sample. The V call is TRBV19, the J call TRBJ1-1; D is undetermined. V shed 3 bases and J shed 5 bases, with 7 bases lying between them. The germline V gene encodes CDR1 LNHDA and CDR2 SQIVND (reference sequence). The CDR3 is 12 residues long. The CDR3 DNA is TGTGCCAGTAGTATGGGGAGGACTGAAGCTTTCTTT. It yields the protein CASSMGRTEAFF. The variable domain in full, with the rest retrieved from reference TRBV19 and TRBJ1-1, is DGGITQSPKYLFRKEGQNVTLSCEQNLNHDAMYWYRQDPGQGLRLIYYSQIVNDFQKGDIAEGYSVSREKKESFPLTVTSAQKNPTAFYLCASSMGRTEAFFGQGTRLTVV.

The chain carries TRBV29-1 and TRBJ1-5; the match to TRBD1 covers 7 bases. With 4 bases clipped from V and 7 bases from J, the junction kept 10 bases outside the gene matches. CDR3 length: 14 residues. The germline V gene encodes CDR1 SQVTM and CDR2 ANQGSEA. The CDR3 DNA follows: TGCAGCGTTGCGGGAGGGGGCGCGGGACAGCCCCAGCATTTT. It encodes CSVAGGGAGQPQHF.

Here the CDR3 DNA reads TGTGCCAGCAGCTTAGACGGGGGGTTAAGCACAGATACGCAGTATTTT. It translates to CASSLDGGLSTDTQYF. The chain recombines TRBV11-1 with TRBJ2-3; 7 nucleotides match TRBD2. V was clipped by 1 base and J by 0 bases; unmatched bases: 4. This CDR3 is 16 amino acids long. Germline CDR1 is SGHAT and CDR2 is FQDESV (reference sequence).

This rearrangement joins TRBV13 to TRBJ1-5; the D gene is possibly TRBD1 (5 bases). With 6 bases removed from V and 3 bases from J, the gap between germline ends came to 9 bases. The CDR3 sequence is 13 residues long. Germline CDR1 reads PRHDT; CDR2 reads FYEKMQ (reference sequence). CDR3 nucleotide sequence: TGTGCCAGCAGTGCGGGGGTCAATCAGCCCCAGCATTTT. Translation gives CASSAGVNQPQHF.

The chain recombines TRBV27 with TRBJ2-7; 8 bases line up with TRBD1. Germline V gene data show CDR1 as MNHEY and CDR2 as SMNVEV (reference sequence). Trimming took 5 bases from V and 3 from J; bases not matched to a gene: 9. The CDR3 spans 15 residues. The CDR3 loop reads CASSHPRQGSYEQYF. CDR3 nucleotides: TGTGCCAGCAGTCATCCCCGACAGGGGAGCTACGAGCAGTACTTC.

The CDR3 DNA sequence: TGTGCCAGCAGTGGCTTATGGGGGGCGCCGACTGAAGCTTTCTTT. Translation gives CASSGLWGAPTEAFF. The chain joins TRBV2 to TRBJ1-1, with D possibly being TRBD1 (6 bases). The CDR3 totals 15 residues. Germline lookup yields CDR1 SNHLY and CDR2 FYNNEI. V was shortened by 4 bases and J by 5 bases, with 17 bases between the two germline ends.

The chain couples TRBV4-1 to TRBJ2-7; D is unclear. Germline CDR1 is MGHRA and CDR2 is YSYEKL. CDR3 length equals 16 residues. Trimming shortened V by 0 bases and J by 3 bases, and 15 bases separated the two germline ends. CDR3 nucleotides: TGCGCCAGCAGCCAAGATCCCAACCCACTCGTCTACGAGCAGTACTTC. Amino acid sequence: CASSQDPNPLVYEQYF.

The chain joins TRBV7-2 to TRBJ2-7, with D hard to call. Between the trimmed V and J ends, which lost 5 bases and 4 bases, there was a span of 12 bases. CDR1 SGHTA and CDR2 FQGNSA come from the germline V gene. The CDR3 sequence is 13 residues long. The CDR3 spells CASSRRSRYEQYF. As DNA, the CDR3 is TGTGCCAGCAGCAGACGGTCGCGTTACGAGCAGTACTTC.

This rearrangement joins TRBV27 to TRBJ1-5, with TRBD1 as a possible D gene (6 bases). Germline CDR1 reads MNHEY; CDR2 reads SMNVEV (reference sequence). The CDR3 runs to 16 residues. V was pared by 6 bases and J by 6 bases, with 21 bases between. This CDR3 reads CASSVLPRGGGQPQHF. The CDR3, as DNA: TGTGCCAGCAGCGTCCTACCGCGGGGAGGGGGTCAGCCCCAGCATTTT.

The genes are TRBV19 and TRBJ1-5; 8 positions match TRBD1. Trimming took 3 bases from V and 7 from J; bases not matched to a gene: 8. CDR1 is LNHDA and CDR2 is SQIVND in the germline V gene (reference sequence). The CDR3 covers 15 residues. CDR3 sequence reads: CASSIWTGFNQPQHF. The DNA for the CDR3 is TGTGCCAGTAGTATTTGGACAGGGTTCAACCAGCCCCAGCATTTT.

The chain combines TRBV6-1 with TRBJ2-5; the match to TRBD1 covers 8 bases. The closer fit of TRBJ2-7 to the DNA end suggests the J call may be wrong. CDR1 is MNHNS, CDR2 SASEGT, per germline. This CDR3 has 13 residues. The chain's CDR3 is CASRTGVSYEQYF. Here the CDR3 DNA reads TGTGCCAGCAGGACAGGGGTCTCCTACGAGCAGTACTTC.

The rearrangement links TRBV4-2 to TRBJ1-3, with D perhaps TRBD1 (5 bases). The germline V gene encodes CDR1 LGHNA and CDR2 YNFKEQ. The CDR3 covers 18 residues. The V end was cut by 6 bases, the J end by 0 bases, with 21 bases between. The CDR3: CASSRGPSDSFSGNTIYF. The DNA of the CDR3 is TGTGCCAGCAGTCGAGGCCCGTCCGACAGTTTCTCTGGAAACACCATATATTTT.

The rearrangement uses TRBV4-1 and TRBJ2-4, with D possibly being TRBD1 or TRBD2 (5 bases each). Germline CDR1 is MGHRA and CDR2 is YSYEKL. The CDR3 extends over 19 amino acids. Between the trimmed V and J ends, which lost 3 bases and 0 bases, there was a span of 21 bases. CDR3 region: CASSHLPGTARIAKNIQYF. CDR3 nucleotide sequence: TGCGCCAGCAGCCATCTACCAGGGACGGCCCGGATAGCCAAAAACATTCAGTACTTC.

The chain carries TRBV9 and TRBJ2-7; 7 positions agree with TRBD1. The CDR3 is 14 residues long. CDR1 and CDR2 (germline): SGDLS, YYNGEE. V gave up 3 bases and J gave up 5 bases; unmatched junction bases: 8. In DNA form, the CDR3 reads TGTGCCAGCAGCGCCCTACAGGGGTCCCACGAGCAGTACTTC. This encodes CASSALQGSHEQYF.

This chain links TRBV2 with TRBJ2-1; D not resolved. This CDR3 spans 12 amino acids. Germline assignment: CDR1 SNHLY and CDR2 FYNNEI. V was shortened by 1 base and J by 4 bases, with 2 bases between the two germline ends. This chain's CDR3 is CASSEVYNEQFF. In nucleotides, the CDR3 is TGTGCCAGCAGTGAAGTATACAATGAGCAGTTCTTC.

The chain employs TRBV30 and TRBJ1-2, with a possible D match to TRBD1 (5 bases). The length of the CDR3 is 16 residues. Per germline, CDR1 GTSNPN and CDR2 SVGIG (reference sequence). V gave up 5 bases and J gave up 5 bases, with 24 bases separating them. CDR3 nucleotide sequence: TGTGCCTGGGTGACAGTTGGGCTAGTGGCGGGATATGGCTACACCTTC. It codes for CAWVTVGLVAGYGYTF.

This chain uses TRBV4-1 with TRBJ2-7, with D perhaps TRBD2 (5 bases). The CDR3 runs to 13 residues. Germline values: CDR1 MGHRA, CDR2 YSYEKL. V was clipped by 3 bases and J by 3 bases, with 9 bases between them. The CDR3 DNA sequence: TGCGCCAGCAGCCAGGGTCGGGACTACGAGCAGTACTTC. As protein: CASSQGRDYEQYF.

This chain connects TRBV9 to TRBJ2-2; TRBD2 is a possible D gene (6 bases). The CDR3 length is 15 residues. CDR1 and CDR2 (germline): SGDLS, YYNGEE. The V end lost 2 bases, the J end lost 0 bases, and 8 bases lay between the germline ends. The DNA for the CDR3 is TGTGCCAGCAGCGTGGGGACTTCGAACACCGGGGAGCTGTTTTTT. It codes for CASSVGTSNTGELFF.